The T cell receptor (beta chain) under discussion was sequenced for a study of blood T cell repertoires in COVID-19. Study at large: The samples span acute and convalescent COVID-19 from the United States, Italy and Spain. T cells, B-cell-depleted T cells, or PBMCs supplied cDNA or gDNA.

Germline V gives CDR1 WSHSY, CDR2 SAAADI. The V segment lost 4 bases and the J segment 3 bases; nucleotides outside the gene matches: 1. The CDR3 sequence is 13 residues long. As handled by the study authors: Amplification from reference gene primers served as the basis for estimated nucleated cell counts. The protocol was immunoSEQ multiplex PCR, while the TCRdb copy is restricted to in-frame clones and leaves out a portion. V and J calls and clone size follow that table, whereas D and trimming were derived from the DNA. This table has 160,000 or so clones, 87% appearing once. The receptor was derived from a woman in her forties or fifties with acute or convalescent COVID-19. V gene TRBV10-2 combines with J gene TRBJ2-5; 8 bases are shared with TRBD1. Sequenced material: peripheral blood. The CDR3 nucleotides are TGCGCCAGCAGTGCAGGGGGCGAAGAGACCCAGTACTTC. It specifies CASSAGGEETQYF.